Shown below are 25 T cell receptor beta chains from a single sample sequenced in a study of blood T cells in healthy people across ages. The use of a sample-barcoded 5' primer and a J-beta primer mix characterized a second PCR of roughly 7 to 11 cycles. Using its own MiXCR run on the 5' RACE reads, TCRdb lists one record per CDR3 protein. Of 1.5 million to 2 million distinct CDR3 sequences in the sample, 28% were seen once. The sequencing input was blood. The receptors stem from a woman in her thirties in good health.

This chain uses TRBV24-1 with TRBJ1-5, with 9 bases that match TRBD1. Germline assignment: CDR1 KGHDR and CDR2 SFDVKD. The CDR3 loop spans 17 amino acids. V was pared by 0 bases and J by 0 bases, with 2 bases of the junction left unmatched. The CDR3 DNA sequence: TGTGCCACCAGTGATTTGGACAGGGGGTATAGCAATCAGCCCCAGCATTTT. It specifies CATSDLDRGYSNQPQHF.

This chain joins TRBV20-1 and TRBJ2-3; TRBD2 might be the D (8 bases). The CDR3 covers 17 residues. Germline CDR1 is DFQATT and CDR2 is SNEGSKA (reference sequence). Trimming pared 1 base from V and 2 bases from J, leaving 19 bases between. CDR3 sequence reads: CSARAGRGLKTTDTQYF. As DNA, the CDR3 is TGCAGTGCTAGAGCCGGGAGGGGGCTGAAAACCACAGATACGCAGTATTTT.

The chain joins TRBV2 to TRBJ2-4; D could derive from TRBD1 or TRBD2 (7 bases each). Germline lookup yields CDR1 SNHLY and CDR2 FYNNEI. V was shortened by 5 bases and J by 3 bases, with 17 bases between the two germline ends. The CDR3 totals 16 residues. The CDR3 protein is CASSWEGQGVKNIQYF. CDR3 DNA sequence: TGTGCCAGCAGTTGGGAGGGGCAGGGGGTCAAAAACATTCAGTACTTC.

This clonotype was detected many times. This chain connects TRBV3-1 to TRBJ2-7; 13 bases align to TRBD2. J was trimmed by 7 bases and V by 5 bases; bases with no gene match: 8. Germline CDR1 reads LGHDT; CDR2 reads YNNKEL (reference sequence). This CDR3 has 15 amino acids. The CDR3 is CASSTGLAGVREQYF. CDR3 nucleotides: TGTGCCAGCAGCACCGGACTAGCGGGAGTGAGGGAGCAGTACTTC.

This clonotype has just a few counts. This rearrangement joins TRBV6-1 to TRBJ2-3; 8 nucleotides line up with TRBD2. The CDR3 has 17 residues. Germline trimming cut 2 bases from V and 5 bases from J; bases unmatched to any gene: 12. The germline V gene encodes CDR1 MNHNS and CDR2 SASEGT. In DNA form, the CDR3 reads TGTGCCAGCAGTGAATCGAGACGGGGGGGCCCCGGAGATACGCAGTATTTT. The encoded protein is CASSESRRGGPGDTQYF.

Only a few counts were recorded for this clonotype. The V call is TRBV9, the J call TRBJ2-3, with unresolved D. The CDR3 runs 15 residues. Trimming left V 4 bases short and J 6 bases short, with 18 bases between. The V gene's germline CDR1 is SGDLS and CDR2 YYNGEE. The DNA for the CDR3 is TGTGCCAGCAGCCCCAGGCCCCCGGGCTTGGATACGCAGTATTTT. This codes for CASSPRPPGLDTQYF.

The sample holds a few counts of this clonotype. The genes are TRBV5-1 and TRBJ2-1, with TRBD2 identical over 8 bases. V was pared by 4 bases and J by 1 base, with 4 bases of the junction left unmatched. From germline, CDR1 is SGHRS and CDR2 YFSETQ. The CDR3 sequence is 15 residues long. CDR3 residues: CASSRGLESYNEQFF. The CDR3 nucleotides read TGCGCCAGCAGCCGGGGACTAGAATCCTACAATGAGCAGTTCTTC.

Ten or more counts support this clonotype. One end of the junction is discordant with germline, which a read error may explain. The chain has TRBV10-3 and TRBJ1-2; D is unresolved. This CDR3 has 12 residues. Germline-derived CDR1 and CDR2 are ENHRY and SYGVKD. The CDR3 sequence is CAISERDYGYTF. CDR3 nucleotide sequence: TGTGCCATCAGTGAACGAGACTACGGCTACACCTTC.

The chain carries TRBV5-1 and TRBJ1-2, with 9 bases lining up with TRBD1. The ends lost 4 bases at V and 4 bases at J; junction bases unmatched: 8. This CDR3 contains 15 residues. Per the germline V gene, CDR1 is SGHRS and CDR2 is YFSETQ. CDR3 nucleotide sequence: TGCGCCAGCAGCCCCGGGACAGGGATCTCCTATGGCTACACCTTC. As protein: CASSPGTGISYGYTF. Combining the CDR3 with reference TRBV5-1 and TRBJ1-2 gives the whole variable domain KAGVTQTPRYLIKTRGQQVTLSCSPISGHRSVSWYQQTPGQGLQFLFEYFSETQRNKGNFPGRFSGRQFSNSRSEMNVSTLELGDSALYLCASSPGTGISYGYTFGSGTRLTVV.

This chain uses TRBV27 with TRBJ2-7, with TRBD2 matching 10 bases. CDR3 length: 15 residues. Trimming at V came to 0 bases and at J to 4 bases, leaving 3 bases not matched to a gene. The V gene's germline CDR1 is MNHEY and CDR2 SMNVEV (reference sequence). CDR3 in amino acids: CASSLSSGREYEQYF. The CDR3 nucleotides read TGTGCCAGCAGTTTATCGAGCGGGAGGGAATACGAGCAGTACTTC.

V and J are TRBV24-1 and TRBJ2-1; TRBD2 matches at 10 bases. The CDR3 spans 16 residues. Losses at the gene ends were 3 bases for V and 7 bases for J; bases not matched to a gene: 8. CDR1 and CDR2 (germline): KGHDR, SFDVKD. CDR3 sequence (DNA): TGTGCCACCAGTGATAGAACCGGGACTAGCGCAAATGAGCAGTTCTTC. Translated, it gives CATSDRTGTSANEQFF.

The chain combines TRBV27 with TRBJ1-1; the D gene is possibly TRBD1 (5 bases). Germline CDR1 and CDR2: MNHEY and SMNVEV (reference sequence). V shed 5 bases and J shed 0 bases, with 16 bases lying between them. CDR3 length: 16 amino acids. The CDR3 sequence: CASSRDWFLMNTEAFF. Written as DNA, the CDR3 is TGTGCCAGCAGTCGGGACTGGTTTTTGATGAACACTGAAGCTTTCTTT.

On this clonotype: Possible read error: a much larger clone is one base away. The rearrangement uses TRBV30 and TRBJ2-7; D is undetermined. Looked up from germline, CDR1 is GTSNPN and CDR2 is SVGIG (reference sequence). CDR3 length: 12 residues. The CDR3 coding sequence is TGTGCCTGCCGCCCCGACGGCCACGAGCGGTACTTC. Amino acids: CACRPDGHERYF.

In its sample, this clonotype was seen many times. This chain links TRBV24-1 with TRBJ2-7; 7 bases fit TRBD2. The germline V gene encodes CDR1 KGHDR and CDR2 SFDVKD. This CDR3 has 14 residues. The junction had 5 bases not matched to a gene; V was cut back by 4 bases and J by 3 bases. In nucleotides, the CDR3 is TGTGCCACCAGTGACGCTGGCGGGAGCTACGAGCAGTACTTC. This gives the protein CATSDAGGSYEQYF.

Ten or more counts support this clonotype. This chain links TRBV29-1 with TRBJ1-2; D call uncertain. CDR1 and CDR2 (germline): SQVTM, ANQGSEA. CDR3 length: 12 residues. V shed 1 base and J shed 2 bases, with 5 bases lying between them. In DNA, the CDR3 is TGCAGCGTTGAAGTCTCGAACTATGGCTACACCTTC. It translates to CSVEVSNYGYTF.

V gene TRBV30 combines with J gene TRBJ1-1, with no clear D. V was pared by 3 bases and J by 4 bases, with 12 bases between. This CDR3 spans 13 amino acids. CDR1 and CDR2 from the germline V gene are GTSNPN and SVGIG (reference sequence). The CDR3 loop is CAWRAEPGTEAFF. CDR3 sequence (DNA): TGTGCCTGGAGAGCGGAGCCGGGCACTGAAGCTTTCTTT.

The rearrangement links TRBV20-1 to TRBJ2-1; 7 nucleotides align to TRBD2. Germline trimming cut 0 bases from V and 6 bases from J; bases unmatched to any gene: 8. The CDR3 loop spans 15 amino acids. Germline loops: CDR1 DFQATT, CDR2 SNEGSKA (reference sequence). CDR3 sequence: CSARDPEGLLNEQFF. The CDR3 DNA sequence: TGCAGTGCTAGAGATCCGGAGGGACTACTCAATGAGCAGTTCTTC.

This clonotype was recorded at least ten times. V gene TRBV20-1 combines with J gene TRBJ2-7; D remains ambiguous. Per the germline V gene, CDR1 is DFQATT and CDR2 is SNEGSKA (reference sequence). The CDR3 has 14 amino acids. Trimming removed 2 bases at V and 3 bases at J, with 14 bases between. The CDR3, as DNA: TGCAGTGCTAGACCCGACAACAAGGTCTACGAGCAGTACTTC. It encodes CSARPDNKVYEQYF.

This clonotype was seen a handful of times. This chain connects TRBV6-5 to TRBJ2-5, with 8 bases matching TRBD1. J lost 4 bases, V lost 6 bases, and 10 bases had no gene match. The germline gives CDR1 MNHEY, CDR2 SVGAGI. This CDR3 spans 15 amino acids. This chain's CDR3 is CASSPDREGLETQYF. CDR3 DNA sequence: TGTGCCAGCAGCCCGGACAGGGAAGGTCTAGAGACCCAGTACTTC.

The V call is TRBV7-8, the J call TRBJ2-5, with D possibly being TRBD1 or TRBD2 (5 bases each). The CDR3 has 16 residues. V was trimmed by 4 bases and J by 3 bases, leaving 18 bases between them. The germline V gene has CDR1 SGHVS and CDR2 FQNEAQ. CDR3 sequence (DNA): TGTGCCAGCAGCTCGTCCGGGACGCCTAAGGAAGAGACCCAGTACTTC. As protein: CASSSSGTPKEETQYF.

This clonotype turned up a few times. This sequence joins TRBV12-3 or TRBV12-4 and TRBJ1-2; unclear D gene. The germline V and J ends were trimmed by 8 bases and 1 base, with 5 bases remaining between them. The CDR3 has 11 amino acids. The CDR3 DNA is TGTGCCAGCTGGGGTAACTATGGCTACACCTTC. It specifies CASWGNYGYTF.

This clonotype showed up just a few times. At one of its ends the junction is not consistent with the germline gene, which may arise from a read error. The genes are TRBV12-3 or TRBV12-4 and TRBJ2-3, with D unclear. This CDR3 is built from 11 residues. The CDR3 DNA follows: TGTTCCAGCAGTTTGGGGGATACGCAGTATTTT. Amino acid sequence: CSSSLGDTQYF.

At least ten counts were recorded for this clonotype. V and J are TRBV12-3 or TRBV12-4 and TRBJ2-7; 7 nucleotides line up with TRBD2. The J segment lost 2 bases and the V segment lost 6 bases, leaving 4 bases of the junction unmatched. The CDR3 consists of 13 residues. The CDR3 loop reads CASRGGTTYEQYF. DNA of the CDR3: TGTGCCAGCAGGGGCGGGACTACCTACGAGCAGTACTTC.

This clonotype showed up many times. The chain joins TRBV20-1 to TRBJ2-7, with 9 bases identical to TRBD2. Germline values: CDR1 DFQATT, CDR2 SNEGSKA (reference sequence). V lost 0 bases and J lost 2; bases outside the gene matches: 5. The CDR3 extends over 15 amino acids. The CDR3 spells CSARDTLAGTYEQYF. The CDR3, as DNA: TGCAGTGCTAGAGATACCCTAGCGGGGACCTACGAGCAGTACTTC.

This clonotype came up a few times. Here the CDR3 DNA reads TGTGCCAGCAGTGGGGACAGGGTAAACAATCAGCCCCAGCATTTT. Its protein is CASSGDRVNNQPQHF. J is TRBJ1-5 and V is TRBV2; 9 bases are shared with TRBD1. CDR1 is SNHLY, CDR2 FYNNEI, per germline. Losses at the gene ends were 4 bases for V and 3 bases for J; bases not matched to a gene: 4. This CDR3 has 15 residues. The entire variable domain, with the rest obtained from reference TRBV2 and TRBJ1-5, is as follows: EPEVTQTPSHQVTQMGQEVILRCVPISNHLYFYWYRQILGQKVEFLVSFYNNEISEKSEIFDDQFSVERPDGSNFTLKIRSTKLEDSAMYFCASSGDRVNNQPQHFGDGTRLSIL.